The 28 T cell receptor beta chains listed next were all sequenced from one sample in a study of CD8 T cells in Susac syndrome. Random hexamers were used to reverse transcribe the RNA input (about 0.5 to 1 ug). From the immunoSEQ multiplex PCR reads, TCRdb called clonotypes with MiXCR, one entry per CDR3 protein. The repertoire has 170,000 or so distinct CDR3 sequences, under 95% of them found once; the top ten carry 0.12%. The specimen sequenced was CD4+ T cells from PBMCs. Receptors originate from a human donor with Susac syndrome.

V gene TRBV25-1 combines with J gene TRBJ1-2, with D possibly matching TRBD1 (6 bases). Trimming cost V 4 bases and J 1 base, with 13 bases left between them. Germline CDR1 and CDR2: MGHDK and SYGVNS. The CDR3 is 15 residues long. This chain's CDR3 is CASSGITGRNYGYTF. CDR3 sequence (DNA): TGTGCCAGCAGTGGAATAACAGGGCGTAACTATGGCTACACCTTC.

V gene TRBV29-1 combines with J gene TRBJ1-2; D is uncertain. The CDR3 runs 12 residues. V lost 3 bases and J 2 bases, leaving 7 bases between the germline ends. The germline V gene has CDR1 SQVTM and CDR2 ANQGSEA. CDR3 in amino acids: CSVELKNYGYTF. The DNA of the CDR3 is TGCAGCGTTGAGCTGAAGAACTATGGCTACACCTTC.

The rearrangement uses TRBV5-4 and TRBJ1-1; 7 bases agree with TRBD1. From germline, CDR1 is SGHNT and CDR2 YYREEE (reference sequence). The V and J ends lost 5 bases and 1 base, in that order; junction bases with no gene match: 14. The CDR3 has 17 residues. Here the CDR3 reads CASSPTGQPSRNTEAFF. The CDR3 DNA sequence: TGTGCCAGCAGTCCTACGGGACAGCCATCGAGGAACACTGAAGCTTTCTTT.

The J gene is TRBJ2-6, the V gene TRBV3-1; weak D call: TRBD1 (6 bases). The V gene's germline CDR1 is LGHDT and CDR2 YNNKEL (reference sequence). This CDR3 is 15 amino acids long. V lost 6 bases, J lost 1 base, and 10 bases lay in between. The CDR3 nucleotides read TGTGCCAGCAGTCACGGGACATCTGGGGCCAACGTCCTGACTTTC. Protein: CASSHGTSGANVLTF. The whole variable domain, filled in from reference TRBV3-1 and TRBJ2-6, reads DTAVSQTPKYLVTQMGNDKSIKCEQNLGHDTMYWYKQDSKKFLKIMFSYNNKELIINETVPNRFSPKSPDKAHLNLHINSLELGDSAVYFCASSHGTSGANVLTFGAGSRLTVL.

This chain uses TRBV9 with TRBJ1-2; D might be TRBD1 (5 bases). The CDR3 runs to 12 residues. The germline CDR1 and CDR2 sequences are SGDLS and YYNGEE. V was shortened by 0 bases and J by 6 bases, with 6 bases between the two germline ends. The CDR3, as DNA: TGTGCCAGCAGCGTAGAGGGACATGGCTACACCTTC. Its translation is CASSVEGHGYTF.

CDR3 protein: CSARSRGREETQYF. The CDR3 nucleotides read TGCAGTGCTAGATCTAGGGGGCGGGAGGAGACCCAGTACTTC. The chain has TRBV20-1 and TRBJ2-5; the D gene could be TRBD1 or TRBD2 (7 bases each). Germline V CDR1 and CDR2: DFQATT, SNEGSKA (reference sequence). This CDR3 has 14 residues. Trimming left V 2 bases short and J 5 bases short, with 15 bases between.

V and J are TRBV7-7 and TRBJ2-7; weak D call: TRBD2 (6 bases). This CDR3 has 13 residues. V dropped 5 bases and J dropped 2 bases, with 10 bases sitting between them. Germline assignment: CDR1 SSHAT and CDR2 FNYEAQ (reference sequence). The CDR3 spells CASSAGLPYEQYF. The CDR3 coding sequence is TGTGCCAGCAGCGCGGGACTGCCCTACGAGCAGTACTTC. Variable domain in full (rest from reference TRBV7-7 and TRBJ2-7): GAGVSQSPRYKVTKRGQDVTLRCDPISSHATLYWYQQALGQGPEFLTYFNYEAQPDKSGLPSDRFSAERPEGSISTLTIQRTEQRDSAMYRCASSAGLPYEQYFGPGTRLTVT.

This chain uses TRBV3-1 with TRBJ1-4; D is ambiguous. CDR3 length: 12 amino acids. Trimming cost V 4 bases and J 6 bases, with 6 bases left between them. The germline V gene encodes CDR1 LGHDT and CDR2 YNNKEL (reference sequence). CDR3 sequence reads: CASSPSDEKLFF. For the CDR3, the DNA is TGTGCCAGCAGCCCCTCCGATGAAAAACTGTTTTTT.

The chain couples TRBV5-1 to TRBJ2-7; D is possibly TRBD1 (5 bases). The germline V gene has CDR1 SGHRS and CDR2 YFSETQ. V lost 2 bases and J 4 bases, leaving 16 bases between the germline ends. This CDR3 contains 15 residues. This CDR3 is CASSFQGSPQYEQYF. The CDR3 coding sequence is TGCGCCAGCAGCTTTCAGGGCTCCCCCCAATACGAGCAGTACTTC. The whole variable domain, remainder taken from reference TRBV5-1 and TRBJ2-7, is KAGVTQTPRYLIKTRGQQVTLSCSPISGHRSVSWYQQTPGQGLQFLFEYFSETQRNKGNFPGRFSGRQFSNSRSEMNVSTLELGDSALYLCASSFQGSPQYEQYFGPGTRLTVT.

The V and J genes are TRBV10-3 and TRBJ1-6; unclear D gene. V dropped 2 bases and J dropped 6 bases, with 11 bases sitting between them. Per germline, CDR1 ENHRY and CDR2 SYGVKD. This CDR3 is built from 15 residues. In nucleotides, the CDR3 is TGTGCCATCAGTGAGCATGAAGGCCTTAATTCACCCCTCCACTTT. Translation gives CAISEHEGLNSPLHF.

The V call is TRBV20-1, the J call TRBJ1-5; possible D gene TRBD1, 5 bases. This CDR3 is built from 12 residues. The germline V gene encodes CDR1 DFQATT and CDR2 SNEGSKA (reference sequence). The V end lost 6 bases, the J end lost 11 bases, and 17 bases lay between the germline ends. The CDR3 DNA follows: TGCAGTGCCGGGGACCAAACGGAGGCCCAGCATTTT. As protein: CSAGDQTEAQHF.

The rearrangement links TRBV19 to TRBJ2-3; possibly TRBD1 for D (6 bases). CDR3 length: 14 residues. V lost 4 bases and J 3 bases, leaving 11 bases between the germline ends. In germline, CDR1 is LNHDA, CDR2 SQIVND (reference sequence). The CDR3 bases are TGTGCCAGTAGTAACCGACAGGTTACAGATACGCAGTATTTT. This translates into CASSNRQVTDTQYF.

This clonotype was seen once. The V and J genes are TRBV14 and TRBJ1-2, with D unresolved. Germline values: CDR1 SGHDN, CDR2 FVKESK. The CDR3 length is 13 residues. Trimming stripped 4 bases from V and 3 bases from J, with 9 bases between. In nucleotides, the CDR3 is TGTGCCAGCAGCCCAGTGAGGGACTATGGCTACACCTTC. This codes for CASSPVRDYGYTF.

V and J are TRBV29-1 and TRBJ2-3, with D perhaps matching TRBD2 (6 bases). There are 18 residues in the CDR3. Per germline, CDR1 SQVTM and CDR2 ANQGSEA. V dropped 1 base and J dropped 2 bases, with 22 bases sitting between them. The CDR3: CSVEATKSGGSFTDTQYF. The CDR3 DNA reads as TGCAGCGTTGAAGCCACCAAAAGCGGAGGGTCCTTCACAGATACGCAGTATTTT.

The rearrangement joins TRBV4-2 to TRBJ2-7; TRBD1 or TRBD2 may be the D gene (5 bases each). The CDR3 runs 12 residues. V lost 1 base and J 8 bases, leaving 9 bases between the germline ends. CDR1 is LGHNA and CDR2 is YNFKEQ in the germline V gene. In DNA form, the CDR3 reads TGTGCCAGCAGCCAAGCTCCGGGACAGCAGTACTTC. Protein sequence: CASSQAPGQQYF.

This clonotype was counted a few times. The V call is TRBV5-1, the J call TRBJ2-7, with D tentatively TRBD2 (5 bases). Trimming cost V 1 base and J 7 bases, with 15 bases left between them. This CDR3 spans 14 amino acids. Germline values: CDR1 SGHRS, CDR2 YFSETQ. Here the CDR3 reads CASSLFPESGEQYF. CDR3 nucleotide sequence: TGCGCCAGCAGCTTGTTTCCCGAATCGGGGGAGCAGTACTTC.

This rearrangement joins TRBV9 to TRBJ2-1; TRBD1 or TRBD2 may be the D gene (7 bases each). Deletions cut 4 bases from V and 9 bases from J, with 17 bases between. In germline, CDR1 is SGDLS, CDR2 YYNGEE. The CDR3 contains 14 residues. In DNA form, the CDR3 reads TGTGCCAGCAGCTCGCGGGGAGGGGGCACTGAGCAGTTCTTC. Its translation: CASSSRGGGTEQFF.

The chain uses TRBV29-1 and TRBJ2-2; D unclear. The CDR3 is 13 residues long. Germline lookup yields CDR1 SQVTM and CDR2 ANQGSEA. The ends were cut back, 7 bases at V and 1 base at J, with 10 bases in the middle. The CDR3 is CSGPPENTGELFF. As DNA, the CDR3 is TGCAGCGGACCCCCGGAGAACACCGGGGAGCTGTTTTTT.

This chain links TRBV4-2 with TRBJ1-5; D not resolved. Germline assignment: CDR1 LGHNA and CDR2 YNFKEQ. The CDR3 length is 15 residues. Trimming left V 0 bases short and J 3 bases short, with 9 bases between. The CDR3 bases are TGTGCCAGCAGCCAAGATCGGGTTATCAATCAGCCCCAGCATTTT. The encoded protein is CASSQDRVINQPQHF.

This clonotype was detected only once. The chain combines TRBV14 with TRBJ2-6; D gene unclear. The CDR3 totals 14 residues. V gave up 3 bases and J gave up 0 bases, with 3 bases separating them. From germline, CDR1 is SGHDN and CDR2 FVKESK. CDR3 region: CASSQYSGANVLTF. CDR3 bases: TGTGCCAGCAGCCAGTACTCTGGGGCCAACGTCCTGACTTTC.

This sequence joins TRBV20-1 and TRBJ1-4; D is uncertain. Germline CDR1 and CDR2: DFQATT and SNEGSKA (reference sequence). The CDR3 contains 14 residues. The V gene lost 1 base and the J gene lost 5 bases, with 11 bases spanning the gap. The chain's CDR3 is CSARGPLSNEKLFF. The CDR3 nucleotides are TGCAGTGCTAGAGGACCACTCTCCAATGAAAAACTGTTTTTT.

This clonotype has just one count. The chain combines TRBV9 with TRBJ1-2; D uncertain. Per the germline V gene, CDR1 is SGDLS and CDR2 is YYNGEE. This CDR3 region has 14 residues. V was clipped by 4 bases and J by 7 bases, with 17 bases between them. CDR3 DNA sequence: TGTGCCAGCAGCTTGGCAGGAATAAGGGCTGGCTACACCTTC. Residues: CASSLAGIRAGYTF.

This chain connects TRBV5-1 to TRBJ2-5; the D is unclear. The CDR3 is 13 residues long. Trimming pared 1 base from V and 3 bases from J, leaving 7 bases between. Germline V gene sequence: CDR1 SGHRS, CDR2 YFSETQ. This CDR3 reads CASSLLAKETQYF. DNA for the CDR3: TGCGCCAGCAGCTTGCTGGCGAAAGAGACCCAGTACTTC. The whole variable domain, remainder taken from reference TRBV5-1 and TRBJ2-5, is KAGVTQTPRYLIKTRGQQVTLSCSPISGHRSVSWYQQTPGQGLQFLFEYFSETQRNKGNFPGRFSGRQFSNSRSEMNVSTLELGDSALYLCASSLLAKETQYFGPGTRLLVL.

The J gene is TRBJ2-7, the V gene TRBV20-1; no reliable D call. Germline V CDR1 and CDR2: DFQATT, SNEGSKA (reference sequence). There are 14 residues in the CDR3. The V end was cut by 3 bases, the J end by 1 base, with 13 bases between. The CDR3 spells CSASIGQRSYEQYF. The CDR3 bases are TGCAGTGCTAGTATAGGGCAGAGATCCTACGAGCAGTACTTC.

The chain combines TRBV9 with TRBJ2-3; no definite D call. CDR3 size: 18 residues. V lost 0 bases to trimming and J lost 2 bases, with 19 bases between them. Looked up from germline, CDR1 is SGDLS and CDR2 is YYNGEE. CDR3 sequence (DNA): TGTGCCAGCAGCGTAGGACCCTGGGTTAGCCCCTTCACAGATACGCAGTATTTT. Translating gives CASSVGPWVSPFTDTQYF.

The chain links TRBV2 to TRBJ2-7; D call uncertain. The ends were cut back, 6 bases at V and 0 bases at J, with 12 bases in the middle. The V gene's germline CDR1 is SNHLY and CDR2 FYNNEI. This CDR3 is 14 amino acids long. This CDR3 is CASRVWGNSYEQYF. CDR3 DNA: TGTGCCAGCAGGGTGTGGGGTAACTCCTACGAGCAGTACTTC.

The chain couples TRBV20-1 to TRBJ1-4; unclear D gene. V was cut by 5 bases and J by 7 bases, with 14 bases left in between. This CDR3 is built from 13 residues. Germline V gives CDR1 DFQATT, CDR2 SNEGSKA (reference sequence). CDR3 DNA: TGCAGTGCTCACGAATCGGGAGGTGAAAAACTGTTTTTT. It encodes CSAHESGGEKLFF.

The chain has TRBV18 and TRBJ1-1, with 10 bases matching TRBD1. This CDR3 is built from 15 residues. CDR1 is KGHSH, CDR2 LQKENI, per germline. The J segment lost 8 bases and the V segment lost 0 bases, leaving 6 bases of the junction unmatched. This CDR3 reads CASSPPMGQGSEAFF. The CDR3, as DNA: TGTGCCAGCTCACCACCGATGGGACAGGGGTCCGAAGCTTTCTTT.